This T cell receptor beta chain was observed in a study of blood T cell repertoires in COVID-19. The overall study: Samples of COVID-19 (acute and convalescent) were obtained from the United States, Italy and Spain.

Under the authors' procedure: Reference gene primer amplification yielded estimated nucleated cell counts. Using immunoSEQ multiplex PCR, the repertoire was profiled, and TCRdb retains in-frame clones only, with some absent. The V and J calls and the clone size are those of that table, but D and trimming were determined from the DNA. The sample has 300,000 to 400,000 clones, about 90% seen once. The CDR3 is 14 residues long. Germline-derived CDR1 and CDR2 are MNHEY and SVGEGT. Unmatched junction bases numbered 7, after V lost 5 bases and J lost 4 bases. The sequence derives from a woman younger than 30 who had recovered from COVID-19. The chain couples TRBV6-2 or TRBV6-3 to TRBJ1-1, with TRBD1 matching 7 bases. Material for sequencing was peripheral blood. This CDR3 is CASSLQGKSTEAFF. CDR3 nucleotides: TGTGCCAGCAGTCTACAGGGGAAAAGCACTGAAGCTTTCTTT.